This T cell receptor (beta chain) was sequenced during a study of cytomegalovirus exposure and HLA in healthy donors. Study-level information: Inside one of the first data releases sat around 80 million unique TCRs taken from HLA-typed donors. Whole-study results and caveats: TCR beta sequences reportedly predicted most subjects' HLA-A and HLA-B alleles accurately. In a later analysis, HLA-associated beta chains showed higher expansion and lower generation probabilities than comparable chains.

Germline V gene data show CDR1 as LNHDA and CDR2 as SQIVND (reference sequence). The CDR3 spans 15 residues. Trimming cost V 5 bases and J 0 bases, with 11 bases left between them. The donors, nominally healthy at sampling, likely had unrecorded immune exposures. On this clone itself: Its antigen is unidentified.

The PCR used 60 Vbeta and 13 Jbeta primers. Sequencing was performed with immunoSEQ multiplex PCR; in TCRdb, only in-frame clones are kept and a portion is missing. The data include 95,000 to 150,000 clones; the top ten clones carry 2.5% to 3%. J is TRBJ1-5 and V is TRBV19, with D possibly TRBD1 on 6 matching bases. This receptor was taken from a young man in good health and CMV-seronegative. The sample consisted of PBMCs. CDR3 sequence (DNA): TGTGCCAGTAGTCCTACAGGGTCTAGCAATCAGCCCCAGCATTTT. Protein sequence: CASSPTGSSNQPQHF.